Here is one TCR beta chain with its context. As yet, its antigen is unknown. The PCR ran on 60 Vbeta and 13 Jbeta primers. TCRdb's copy holds only in-frame clones and misses some; the assay was immunoSEQ multiplex PCR. The sample records over 90,000 clones, under 85% being singletons. This sample stems from a study of cytomegalovirus exposure and HLA in healthy donors. Across the whole study: A data release that came early held about 89 million unique TCRs from HLA-typed donors.

Germline V CDR1 and CDR2: LNHNV, YYDKDF (reference sequence). The junction had 3 bases not matched to a gene; V was cut back by 0 bases and J by 0 bases. The CDR3 spans 16 residues. Overall study results and limits: TCR beta sequences reportedly predicted most subjects' HLA-A and HLA-B alleles accurately. A classifier reportedly called cytomegalovirus status with high sensitivity and specificity.

Input material: PBMCs. The origin of this receptor is a man aged 50 to 60 in good health and CMV-seropositive. The J gene is TRBJ2-3, the V gene TRBV15; TRBD2 agrees at 7 bases. The CDR3 DNA sequence: TGTGCCACCAGCAGAGATTTTAGCGGGAGCACAGATACGCAGTATTTT. It encodes CATSRDFSGSTDTQYF.